This entry describes one T cell receptor beta chain. No antigen is known for it. This sample is drawn from a study of cytomegalovirus exposure and HLA in healthy donors. Study results and limitations: According to the study, roughly 160 TCR beta chains were cytomegalovirus-associated. A subsequent analysis found that TCR clusters from the first cohort also tended to co-occur in the roughly 120 validation repertoires, with about 94% of cluster scores above 0.

The protocol was immunoSEQ multiplex PCR, while the TCRdb copy is restricted to in-frame clones and leaves out a portion. The profile shows tens of thousands of clones, around 96% of them singletons. The CDR3 sequence is 15 residues long. Germline CDR1 reads SEHNR; CDR2 reads FQNEAQ (reference sequence). V was trimmed by 4 bases and J by 7 bases, leaving 17 bases between them. The gene calls are TRBV7-9 and TRBJ1-3; no firm D call. The origin of this receptor is a man between 18 and 35 years old in good health and CMV-seronegative. The material sequenced was PBMCs. The CDR3 spells CASSSMGSGGNTIYF. CDR3 DNA sequence: TGTGCCAGCAGCTCGATGGGGTCCGGCGGGAACACCATATATTTT.